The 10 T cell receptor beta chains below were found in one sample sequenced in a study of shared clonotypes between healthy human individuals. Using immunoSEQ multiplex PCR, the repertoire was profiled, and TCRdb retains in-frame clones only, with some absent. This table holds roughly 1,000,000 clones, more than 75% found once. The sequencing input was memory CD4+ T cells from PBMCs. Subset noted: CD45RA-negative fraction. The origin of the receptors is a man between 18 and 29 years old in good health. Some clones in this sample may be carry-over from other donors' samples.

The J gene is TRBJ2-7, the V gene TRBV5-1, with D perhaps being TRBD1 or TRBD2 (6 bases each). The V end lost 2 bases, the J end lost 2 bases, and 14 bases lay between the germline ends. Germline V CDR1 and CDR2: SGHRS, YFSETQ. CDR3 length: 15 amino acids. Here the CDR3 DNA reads TGCGCCAGCAGCTTAGTCCCCGGGGGCGCCTACGAGCAGTACTTC. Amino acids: CASSLVPGGAYEQYF.

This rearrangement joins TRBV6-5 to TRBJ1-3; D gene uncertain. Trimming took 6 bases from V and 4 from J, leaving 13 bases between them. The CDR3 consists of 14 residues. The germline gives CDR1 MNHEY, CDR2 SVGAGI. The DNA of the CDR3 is TGTGCCAGCAGGCTCAACGACGCGGGAAACACCATATATTTT. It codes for CASRLNDAGNTIYF.

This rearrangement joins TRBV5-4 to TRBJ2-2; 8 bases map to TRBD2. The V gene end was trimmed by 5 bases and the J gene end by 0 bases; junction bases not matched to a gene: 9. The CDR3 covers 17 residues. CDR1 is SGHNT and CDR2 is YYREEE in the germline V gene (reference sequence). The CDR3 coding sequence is TGTGCCAGCAGTCGGGGGGTAGCGGGATCGAACACCGGGGAGCTGTTTTTT. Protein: CASSRGVAGSNTGELFF.

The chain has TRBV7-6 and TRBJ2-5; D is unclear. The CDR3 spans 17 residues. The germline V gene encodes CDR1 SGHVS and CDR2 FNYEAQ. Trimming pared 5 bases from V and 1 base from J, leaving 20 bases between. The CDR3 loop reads CASSHRVSKLGQETQYF. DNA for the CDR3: TGTGCCAGCAGCCACCGAGTTTCCAAGCTTGGCCAAGAGACCCAGTACTTC.

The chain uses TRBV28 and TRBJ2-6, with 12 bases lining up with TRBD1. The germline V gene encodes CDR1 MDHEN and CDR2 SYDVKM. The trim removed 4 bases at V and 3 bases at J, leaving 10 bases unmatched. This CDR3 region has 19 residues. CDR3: CASSSTSGQGAVGANVLTF. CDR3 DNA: TGTGCCAGCAGTTCAACCTCGGGACAGGGGGCGGTTGGGGCCAACGTCCTGACTTTC.

The CDR3 DNA reads TGTGCCAGCTCACCTATTTCGGGTCCAAGCACAGATACGCAGTATTTT. It specifies CASSPISGPSTDTQYF. This chain joins TRBV18 and TRBJ2-3; D is undetermined. V dropped 3 bases and J dropped 0 bases, with 13 bases sitting between them. The CDR3 has 16 amino acids. Looked up from germline, CDR1 is KGHSH and CDR2 is LQKENI.

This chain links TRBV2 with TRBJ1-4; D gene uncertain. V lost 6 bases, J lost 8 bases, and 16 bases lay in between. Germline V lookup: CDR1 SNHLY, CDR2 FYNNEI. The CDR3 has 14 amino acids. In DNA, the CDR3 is TGTGCCAGCAGCCAAAGACTCTCAAGGGAAAAACTGTTTTTT. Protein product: CASSQRLSREKLFF.

In DNA form, the CDR3 reads TGTGCCAGCAGCTCCGGGGGGTCCACCGGGGAGCTGTTTTTT. It is translated as CASSSGGSTGELFF. This chain joins TRBV7-3 and TRBJ2-2, with TRBD2 matching 7 bases. CDR1 and CDR2 (germline): SGHTA, FQGTGA. V shed 4 bases and J 4 bases; nucleotides not matched to a gene: 3. This CDR3 spans 14 amino acids.

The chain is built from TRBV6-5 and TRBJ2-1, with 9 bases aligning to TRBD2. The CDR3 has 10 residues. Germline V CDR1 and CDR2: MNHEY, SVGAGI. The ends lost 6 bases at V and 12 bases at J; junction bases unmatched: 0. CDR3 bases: TGTGCCAGCAGGACTAGCGGGCAGTTCTTC. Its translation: CASRTSGQFF.

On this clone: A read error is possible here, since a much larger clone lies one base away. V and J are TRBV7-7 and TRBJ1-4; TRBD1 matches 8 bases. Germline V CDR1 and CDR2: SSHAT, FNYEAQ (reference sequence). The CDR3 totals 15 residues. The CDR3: CANSPNAGGTEKLFF. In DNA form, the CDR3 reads TGTGCCAACAGCCCCAATGCAGGGGGCACTGAAAAACTGTTTTTT.